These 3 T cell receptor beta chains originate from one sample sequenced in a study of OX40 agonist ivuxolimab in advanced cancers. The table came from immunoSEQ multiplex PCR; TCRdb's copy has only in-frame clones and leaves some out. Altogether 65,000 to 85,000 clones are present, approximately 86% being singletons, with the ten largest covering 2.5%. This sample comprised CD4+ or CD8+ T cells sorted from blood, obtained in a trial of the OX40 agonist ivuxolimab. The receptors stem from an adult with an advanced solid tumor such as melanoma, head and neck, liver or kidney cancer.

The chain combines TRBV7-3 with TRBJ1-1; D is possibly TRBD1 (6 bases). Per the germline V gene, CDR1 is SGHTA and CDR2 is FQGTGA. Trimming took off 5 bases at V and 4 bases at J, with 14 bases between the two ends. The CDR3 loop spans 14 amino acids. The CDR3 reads CASSLKGGSTEAFF. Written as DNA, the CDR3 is TGTGCCAGCAGCCTTAAAGGGGGATCCACTGAAGCTTTCTTT.

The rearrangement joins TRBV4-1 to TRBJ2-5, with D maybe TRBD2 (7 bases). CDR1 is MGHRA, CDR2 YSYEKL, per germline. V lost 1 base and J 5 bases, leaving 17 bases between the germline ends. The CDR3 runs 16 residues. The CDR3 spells CASSQGPRGAEETQYF. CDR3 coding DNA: TGCGCCAGCAGCCAAGGTCCTCGGGGGGCGGAGGAGACCCAGTACTTC.

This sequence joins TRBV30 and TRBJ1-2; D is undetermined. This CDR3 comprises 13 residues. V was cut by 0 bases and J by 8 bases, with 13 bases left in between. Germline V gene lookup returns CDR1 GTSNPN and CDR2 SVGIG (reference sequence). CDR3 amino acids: CAWSVMGIGGYTF. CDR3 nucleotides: TGTGCCTGGAGTGTAATGGGGATCGGGGGCTACACCTTC.